These T cell receptor beta chains were read from a single sample in a study of T-cell memory formation after mild COVID-19. Each CDR3 protein gets one entry after TCRdb re-called the 5' RACE reads with MiXCR. The table records 290,000 or so distinct CDR3 sequences, roughly 21% of them present only once. Source material: PBMCs or a T cell subset sorted from them (not recorded which). Receptor source: a man between 18 and 35 years old who had mild COVID-19 (a few samples of this study predate the infection). Cell type and time point are not known. The CDR3 runs from the conserved cysteine through the conserved F or W. The order of the fields is CDR3 DNA, CDR3 protein, clone size, D gene, J gene, V gene. The D gene is left open where the match is weak. Rows give clone size only sometimes, using once, few, many, or a class for an expanded clone.

TGCGCCAGCAGCCAAGGCCAACTAGCGGCCCAAGAGACCCAGTACTTC | CASSQGQLAAQETQYF | few | TRBD2 | TRBJ2-5 | TRBV4-1
TGCGCCAGCAGCTTTACGCCAGCGGGGGAGGATACGCAGTATTTT | CASSFTPAGEDTQYF | few | TRBD2 | TRBJ2-3 | TRBV5-1
TGTGCCAGCAGTTGGGGTCTGTTTTTT | CASSWGLFF | few | - | TRBJ2-2 | TRBV6-5
TGTGCCAGCAGCGTAGAAGCTGTGGAGACCCAGTACTTC | CASSVEAVETQYF | - | - | TRBJ2-5 | TRBV9
TGCGCCAGCAGCTTGCAGAATCGGAGGGAGACCCAGTACTTC | CASSLQNRRETQYF | few | - | TRBJ2-5 | TRBV5-1
TGTGCCAGCAGTTTAGACAGCACACAAGAGACCCAGTACTTC | CASSLDSTQETQYF | medium-sized | - | TRBJ2-5 | TRBV27
TGCAGTGCTAGTTCGGGGCCATTCTATGGCTACACCTTC | CSASSGPFYGYTF | - | - | TRBJ1-2 | TRBV20-1
TGCAGTGCTAGCGACCCCGGGAAAGAAAACATTCAGTACTTC | CSASDPGKENIQYF | - | - | TRBJ2-4 | TRBV20-1
TGTGCCATGACCCCATCTCACACCGGGGAGCTGTTTTTT | CAMTPSHTGELFF | few | - | TRBJ2-2 | TRBV10-3
TGTGCCAGCAGCTTCACTAGCGACCAAGAGACCCAGTACTTC | CASSFTSDQETQYF | many | TRBD2 | TRBJ2-5 | TRBV7-8
TGTGCCAGCAGTTACTCACTAGGATTCTCCGACACAGATACGCAGTATTTT | CASSYSLGFSDTDTQYF | - | - | TRBJ2-3 | TRBV6-5
TGTGCCAGCAGTGCCACAGGAAAAGCAACTAATGAAAAACTGTTTTTT | CASSATGKATNEKLFF | few | - | TRBJ1-4 | TRBV6-5
TGTGCCAGCAGCCCCGCGTATTCACCCCTCCACTTT | CASSPAYSPLHF | - | - | TRBJ1-6 | TRBV7-2
TGTGCCAGCAGCTTCGACAGGGCGAATACGCAGTATTTT | CASSFDRANTQYF | - | TRBD1 | TRBJ2-3 | TRBV7-3
TGCAGTGCTGGGACAGATCAAGAGACCCAGTACTTC | CSAGTDQETQYF | few | TRBD1 | TRBJ2-5 | TRBV20-1
TGTGCCAGCAGTAGGACTAGGGAGGCCTACAATGAGCAGTTCTTC | CASSRTREAYNEQFF | - | TRBD2 | TRBJ2-1 | TRBV6-2/TRBV6-3
TGTGCCAGCAGCCAGGGGGTATATGGCTACACCTTC | CASSQGVYGYTF | few | - | TRBJ1-2 | TRBV3-1
TGTGCCAGCAGCTTCCGGGACTACCGAGATACGCAGTATTTT | CASSFRDYRDTQYF | few | TRBD2 | TRBJ2-3 | TRBV11-2
TGCAGTGCTGCTGACAGGGGTACCGGGGAGCTGTTTTTT | CSAADRGTGELFF | - | TRBD1 | TRBJ2-2 | TRBV20-1
TGTGCCAGCAGCTTCGGGGGGACCAATCAGCCCCAGCATTTT | CASSFGGTNQPQHF | - | - | TRBJ1-5 | TRBV7-3
TGTGCCAGCAGTATACAGGTTTACAATCAGCCCCAGCATTTT | CASSIQVYNQPQHF | - | - | TRBJ1-5 | TRBV6-6
TGTGCCAGTAGGGGGCCGGGAATCAATCAGCCCCAGCATTTT | CASRGPGINQPQHF | - | - | TRBJ1-5 | TRBV19
TGTGCCAGCAGCTTCGACAGGTATCCCTACGAGCAGTACTTC | CASSFDRYPYEQYF | - | - | TRBJ2-7 | TRBV7-9
TGCAGCGTTGGACGCTCCGCCACAGATACGCAGTATTTT | CSVGRSATDTQYF | - | - | TRBJ2-3 | TRBV29-1
TGTGCCAGCTCACCATCATCAGGGAAGAACACTGAAGCTTTCTTT | CASSPSSGKNTEAFF | - | - | TRBJ1-1 | TRBV18
TGCGCCAGCAGCTGGGGACAGGGGGAATACGAGCAGTACTTC | CASSWGQGEYEQYF | - | TRBD1 | TRBJ2-7 | TRBV5-1
TGTGCCAGCAGCAAACAGGGATATAATTCACCCCTCCACTTT | CASSKQGYNSPLHF | few | - | TRBJ1-6 | TRBV12-3/TRBV12-4
TGTGCCAGCAGCTTAGGCGGGGAGTCCACTGAAGCTTTCTTT | CASSLGGESTEAFF | few | - | TRBJ1-1 | TRBV7-2
TGCGCCAGCAGCCTCCCAAGGCGCGAATACAATGAGCAGTTCTTC | CASSLPRREYNEQFF | - | - | TRBJ2-1 | TRBV4-1
TGCGCCAGCAGCCCCGAGAGACAGCCTAACACTGAAGCTTTCTTT | CASSPERQPNTEAFF | - | - | TRBJ1-1 | TRBV5-1
TGCAGTGCCGCCCCCCCTAATGAAAAACTGTTTTTT | CSAAPPNEKLFF | - | - | TRBJ1-4 | TRBV20-1
TGTGCCACCGCCACCGGGACTAGCAGCAATACGCAGTATTTT | CATATGTSSNTQYF | - | TRBD2 | TRBJ2-3 | TRBV27
TGTGCCAGCAGCTTGAGGCCCAGTACTACTTATGGCTACACCTTC | CASSLRPSTTYGYTF | - | - | TRBJ1-2 | TRBV5-6